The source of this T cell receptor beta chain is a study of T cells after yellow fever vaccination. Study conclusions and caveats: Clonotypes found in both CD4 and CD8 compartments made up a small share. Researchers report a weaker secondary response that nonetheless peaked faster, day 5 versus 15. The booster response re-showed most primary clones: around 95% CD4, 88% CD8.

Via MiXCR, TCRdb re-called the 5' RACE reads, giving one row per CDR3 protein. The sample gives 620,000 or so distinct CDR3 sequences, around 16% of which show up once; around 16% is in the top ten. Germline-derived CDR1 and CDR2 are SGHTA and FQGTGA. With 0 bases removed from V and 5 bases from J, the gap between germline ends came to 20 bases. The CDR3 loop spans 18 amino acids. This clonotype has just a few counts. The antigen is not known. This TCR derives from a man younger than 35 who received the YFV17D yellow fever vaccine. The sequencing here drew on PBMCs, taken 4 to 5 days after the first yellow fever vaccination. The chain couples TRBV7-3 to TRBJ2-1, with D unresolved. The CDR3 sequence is CASSLTANPPNVHNEQFF. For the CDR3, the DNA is TGTGCCAGCAGCTTAACAGCCAACCCACCCAACGTCCACAATGAGCAGTTCTTC.